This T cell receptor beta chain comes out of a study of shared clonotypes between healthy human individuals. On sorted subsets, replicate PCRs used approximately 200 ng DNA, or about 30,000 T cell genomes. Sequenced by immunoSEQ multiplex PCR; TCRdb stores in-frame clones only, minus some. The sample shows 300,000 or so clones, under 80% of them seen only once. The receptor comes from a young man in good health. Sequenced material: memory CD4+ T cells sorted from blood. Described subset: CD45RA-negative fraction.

This CDR3 is CASSQDGPGSYEQYF. As DNA, the CDR3 is TGTGCCAGCAGCCAAGATGGGCCAGGTTCCTACGAGCAGTACTTC. The V and J genes are TRBV4-2 and TRBJ2-7; no definite D call. CDR3 size: 15 residues. The ends were cut back, 0 bases at V and 1 base at J, with 10 bases in the middle. Germline loops: CDR1 LGHNA, CDR2 YNFKEQ.